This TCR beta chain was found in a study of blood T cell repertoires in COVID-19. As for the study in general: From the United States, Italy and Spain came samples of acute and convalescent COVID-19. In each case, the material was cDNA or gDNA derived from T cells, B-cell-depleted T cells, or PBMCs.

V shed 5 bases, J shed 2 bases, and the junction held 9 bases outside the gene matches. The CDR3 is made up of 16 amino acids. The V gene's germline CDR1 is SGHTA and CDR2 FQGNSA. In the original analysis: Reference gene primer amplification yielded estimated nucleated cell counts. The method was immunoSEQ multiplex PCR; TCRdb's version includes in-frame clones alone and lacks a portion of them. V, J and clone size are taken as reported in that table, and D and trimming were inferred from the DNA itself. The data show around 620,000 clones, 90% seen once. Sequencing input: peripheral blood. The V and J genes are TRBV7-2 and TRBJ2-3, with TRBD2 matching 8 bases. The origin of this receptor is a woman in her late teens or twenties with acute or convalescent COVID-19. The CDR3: CASSHLTSGFTDTQYF. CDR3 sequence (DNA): TGTGCCAGCAGCCATTTAACTAGCGGATTCACAGATACGCAGTATTTT.